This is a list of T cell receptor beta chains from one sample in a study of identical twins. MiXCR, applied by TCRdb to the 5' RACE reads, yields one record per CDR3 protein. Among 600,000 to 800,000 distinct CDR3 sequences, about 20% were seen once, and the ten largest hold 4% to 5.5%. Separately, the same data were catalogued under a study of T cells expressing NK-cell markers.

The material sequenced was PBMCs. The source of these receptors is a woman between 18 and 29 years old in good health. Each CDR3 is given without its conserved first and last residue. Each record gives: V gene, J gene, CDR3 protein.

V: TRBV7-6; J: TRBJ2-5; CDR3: ASSSRGGETQY
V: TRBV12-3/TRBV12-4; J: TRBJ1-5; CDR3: ASSLLSGRDQPQH
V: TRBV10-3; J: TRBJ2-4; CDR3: ATTNGDIQY
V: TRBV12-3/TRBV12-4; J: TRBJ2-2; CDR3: ASSFSEPGTGELF
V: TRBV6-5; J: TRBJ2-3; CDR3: ASSYSSEISSTDTQY
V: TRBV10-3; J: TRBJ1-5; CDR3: AISLTGVGSPQH
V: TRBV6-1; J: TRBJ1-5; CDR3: ASSPSVGTGGYSNQPQH
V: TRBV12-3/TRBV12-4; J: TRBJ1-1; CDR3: ASTWNTEAF
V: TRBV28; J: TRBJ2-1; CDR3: ASTAGGIYNEQF
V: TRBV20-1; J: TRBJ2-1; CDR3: SANTGRNEQF
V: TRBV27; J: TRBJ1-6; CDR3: ASKGQAFSPLH
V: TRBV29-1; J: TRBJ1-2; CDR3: SVGARYGYT
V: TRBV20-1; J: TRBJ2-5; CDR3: SARELAGIGETQY
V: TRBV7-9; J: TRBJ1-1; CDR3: ASSLDGFSTEAF
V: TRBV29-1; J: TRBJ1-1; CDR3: SVSPGRNTEAF